Described below is a single TCR beta chain sequence and its context. Its target is unknown. This sample is part of a study of cytomegalovirus exposure and HLA in healthy donors. Study findings and constraints: Reported performance of the classifier showed diagnosis of cytomegalovirus status with high specificity and sensitivity. In an earlier analysis, productive rearrangement rates for most beta V segments clustered near 87% or 30%. Using a false discovery rate of 0.05, a later analysis showed that 15,000 to 20,000 TCR beta sequences were associated with HLA alleles.

Primers for the PCR totalled 60 Vbeta and 13 Jbeta. This table comes from immunoSEQ multiplex PCR, and its TCRdb copy is limited to in-frame clones, with some not included. The table shows about 170,000 clones, with around 80% occurring only once. CDR3 length: 14 amino acids. V gave up 3 bases and J gave up 4 bases; unmatched junction bases: 2. Germline V CDR1 and CDR2: MNHEY, SMNVEV (reference sequence). Specimen: PBMCs. This TCR was sampled from a woman aged 45 to 65 in good health and CMV-seronegative. This chain connects TRBV27 to TRBJ1-5, with 8 bases identical to TRBD1. Written as DNA, the CDR3 is TGTGCCAGCAGTTTCCGGACAGGGAATCAGCCCCAGCATTTT. Translated: CASSFRTGNQPQHF.